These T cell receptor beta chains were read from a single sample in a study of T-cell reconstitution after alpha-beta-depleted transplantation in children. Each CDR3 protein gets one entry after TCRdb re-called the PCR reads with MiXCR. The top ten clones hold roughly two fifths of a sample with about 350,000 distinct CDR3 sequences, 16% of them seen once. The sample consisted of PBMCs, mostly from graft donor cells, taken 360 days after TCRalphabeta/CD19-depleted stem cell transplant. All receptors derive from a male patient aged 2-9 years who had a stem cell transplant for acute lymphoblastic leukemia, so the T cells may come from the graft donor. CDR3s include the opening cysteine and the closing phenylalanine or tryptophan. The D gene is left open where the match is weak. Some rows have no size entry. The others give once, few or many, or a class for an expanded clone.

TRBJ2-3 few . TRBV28 CASSHGGPDTQYF TGTGCCAGCAGCCACGGTGGCCCAGATACGCAGTATTTT
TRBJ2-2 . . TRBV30 CAWSRGGANTGELFF TGTGCCTGGAGTCGAGGCGGGGCGAACACCGGGGAGCTGTTTTTT
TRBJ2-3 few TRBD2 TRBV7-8 CASSGLAVGTDTQYF TGTGCCAGCAGCGGACTAGCGGTGGGCACAGATACGCAGTATTTT
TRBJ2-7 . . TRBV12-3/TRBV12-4 CASSSTLPLRGSSYEQYF TGTGCCAGCAGTTCTACCCTCCCATTGCGCGGCAGCTCCTACGAGCAGTACTTC
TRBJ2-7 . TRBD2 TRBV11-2 CVVGLAGGEQYF TGTGTCGTGGGACTAGCGGGAGGCGAGCAGTACTTC
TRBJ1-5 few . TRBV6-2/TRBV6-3 CASRDNNQPQHF TGTGCCAGCCGGGACAACAATCAGCCCCAGCATTTT
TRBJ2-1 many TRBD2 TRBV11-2 CASSAPQGTSGYNEQFF TGTGCCAGCAGCGCACCCCAAGGGACTAGCGGCTACAATGAGCAGTTCTTC
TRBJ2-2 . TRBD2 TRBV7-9 CASSFSGRARELFF TGTGCCAGCAGCTTTAGCGGGAGGGCCCGGGAGCTGTTTTTT
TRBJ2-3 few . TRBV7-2 CASSSRDLLTDTQYF TGTGCCAGCAGCTCCCGGGACTTACTCACAGATACGCAGTATTTT
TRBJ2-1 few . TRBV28 CASSLTQDLPTYNEQFF TGTGCCAGCAGTTTAACCCAAGACCTCCCAACCTACAATGAGCAGTTCTTC
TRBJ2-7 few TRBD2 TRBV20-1 CSARELAGGYEQYF TGCAGTGCTAGAGAACTAGCGGGAGGGTACGAGCAGTACTTC
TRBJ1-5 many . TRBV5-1 CASSLDTRSNQPQHF TGCGCCAGCAGCTTGGATACGAGGAGCAATCAGCCCCAGCATTTT
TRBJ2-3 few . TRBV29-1 CSVETLLWDTDTQYF TGCAGCGTTGAAACCCTTCTATGGGACACAGATACGCAGTATTTT
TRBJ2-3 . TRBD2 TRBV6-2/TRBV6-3 CASTSRTWGLAGGANTDTQYF TGTGCCAGCACTAGTCGGACTTGGGGACTAGCGGGAGGCGCGAACACAGATACGCAGTATTTT
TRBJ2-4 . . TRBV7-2 CASSQEGAKNIQYF TGTGCCAGCAGCCAGGAGGGTGCCAAAAACATTCAGTACTTC
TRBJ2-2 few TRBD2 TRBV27 CASSSPPSGRAAGELFF TGTGCCAGCAGTTCCCCTCCTAGCGGGAGGGCCGCCGGGGAGCTGTTTTTT
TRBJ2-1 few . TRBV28 CASSLTVDEQFF TGTGCCAGCAGTTTAACAGTGGATGAGCAGTTCTTC
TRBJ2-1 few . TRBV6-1 CASSQRQAGPSYNEQFF TGTGCCAGCAGCCAACGCCAAGCGGGTCCATCCTACAATGAGCAGTTCTTC
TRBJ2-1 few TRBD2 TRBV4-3 CASSQFAGTSGMRTYNEQFF TGCGCCAGCAGCCAATTCGCAGGGACTAGCGGGATGAGGACCTACAATGAGCAGTTCTTC
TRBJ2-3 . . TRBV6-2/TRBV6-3 CASSHVSLADTQYF TGTGCCAGCAGCCACGTTAGCCTAGCAGATACGCAGTATTTT
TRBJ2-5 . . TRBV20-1 CSARGDHKETQYF TGCAGTGCTAGGGGGGACCACAAAGAGACCCAGTACTTC
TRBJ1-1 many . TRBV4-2 CASSQEVRVSRTFF TGTGCCAGCAGCCAAGAGGTCAGGGTGTCAAGAACTTTCTTT
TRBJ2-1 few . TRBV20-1 CSAFGNEQFF TGCAGTGCTTTCGGGAATGAGCAGTTCTTC
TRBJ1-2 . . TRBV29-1 CSVEAGLNYGYTF TGCAGCGTTGAAGCAGGCTTAAACTATGGCTACACCTTC
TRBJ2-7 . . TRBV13 CASSRPGRGVYEQYF TGTGCCAGCAGCAGACCGGGACGCGGGGTCTACGAGCAGTACTTC
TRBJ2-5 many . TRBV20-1 CSVGEETQYF TGCAGTGTGGGAGAAGAGACCCAGTACTTC
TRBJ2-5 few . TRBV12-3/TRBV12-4 CASRADATQYF TGTGCCAGCAGGGCTGATGCGACCCAGTACTTC
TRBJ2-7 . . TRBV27 CASSLLAVGYEQYF TGTGCCAGCAGTTTATTAGCGGTGGGCTACGAGCAGTACTTC
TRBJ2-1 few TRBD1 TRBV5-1 CASIRGPTGGPYNEQFF TGCGCCAGCATAAGGGGTCCAACAGGGGGCCCATACAATGAGCAGTTCTTC
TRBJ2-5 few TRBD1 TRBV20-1 CSARTDRAETQYF TGCAGTGCTAGAACAGACAGGGCTGAGACCCAGTACTTC
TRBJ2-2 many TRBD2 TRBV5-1 CASSLGLAGVPRNTGELFF TGCGCCAGCAGCTTGGGGCTAGCGGGAGTGCCCAGGAACACCGGGGAGCTGTTTTTT
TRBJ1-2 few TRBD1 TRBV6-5 CASSIDRVPTIYGYTF TGTGCCAGCAGTATCGACAGGGTTCCCACAATCTATGGCTACACCTTC
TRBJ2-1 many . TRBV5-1 CASSLAGGRFDEQFF TGCGCCAGCAGCTTGGCAGGAGGTCGGTTCGATGAGCAGTTCTTC
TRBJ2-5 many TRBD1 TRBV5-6 CASSHGQGDDGEETQYF TGTGCCAGCAGCCATGGACAGGGGGACGACGGCGAAGAGACCCAGTACTTC
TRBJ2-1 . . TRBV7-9 CASSSGPEASGEQFF TGTGCCAGCAGCTCCGGACCGGAGGCCTCGGGTGAGCAGTTCTTC
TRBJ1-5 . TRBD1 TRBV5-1 CASSIGQGAGQPQHF TGCGCCAGCAGCATTGGACAGGGGGCCGGGCAGCCCCAGCATTTT
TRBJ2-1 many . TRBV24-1 CATSDLRGGEQFF TGTGCCACCAGTGATTTGAGGGGAGGTGAGCAGTTCTTC
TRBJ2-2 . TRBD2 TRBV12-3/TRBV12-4 CASSPTLPTSGRSTGELFF TGTGCCAGCAGCCCTACCTTACCGACTAGCGGGAGGTCCACCGGGGAGCTGTTTTTT
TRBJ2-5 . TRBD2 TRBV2 CASSDPTSGREETQYF TGTGCCAGCAGTGACCCGACTAGCGGGAGGGAGGAGACCCAGTACTTC
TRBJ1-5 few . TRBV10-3 CAIKGDGSNQPQHF TGTGCCATCAAAGGGGACGGAAGCAATCAGCCCCAGCATTTT
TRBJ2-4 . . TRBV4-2 CASSTLASGLAKNIQYF TGTGCCAGCAGCACGCTAGCGAGCGGACTAGCCAAAAACATTCAGTACTTC
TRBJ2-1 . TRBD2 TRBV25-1 CASSRGGGDNEQFF TGTGCCAGCAGTCGTGGGGGAGGGGACAATGAGCAGTTCTTC
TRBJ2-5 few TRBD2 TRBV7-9 CASSPPSGRDQYF TGTGCCAGCAGCCCTCCTAGCGGGAGAGACCAGTACTTC
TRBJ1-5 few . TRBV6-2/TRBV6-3 CASRLGQYSNQPQHF TGTGCCAGCAGACTCGGACAGTATAGCAATCAGCCCCAGCATTTT
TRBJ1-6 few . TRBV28 CASRQPDRILNSPLHF TGTGCCAGCAGACAACCGGACAGAATACTTAATTCACCCCTCCACTTT
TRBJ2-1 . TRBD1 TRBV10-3 CATLEGGTGTGPIEQFF TGTGCCACCCTAGAAGGGGGAACCGGGACAGGGCCTATTGAGCAGTTCTTC
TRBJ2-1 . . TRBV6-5 CASSYHTGVYNEQFF TGTGCCAGCAGTTACCATACGGGAGTATACAATGAGCAGTTCTTC
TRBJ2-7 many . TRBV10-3 CAISPGLTYEQYF TGTGCCATCAGCCCAGGACTAACCTACGAGCAGTACTTC
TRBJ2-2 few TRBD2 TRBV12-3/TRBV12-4 CASRFIIVKREGPNTGELFF TGTGCCAGCAGATTTATAATTGTTAAGCGGGAGGGCCCGAACACCGGGGAGCTGTTTTTT
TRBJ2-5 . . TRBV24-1 CATSDPTGFGETQYF TGTGCCACCAGTGACCCCACAGGGTTTGGGGAGACCCAGTACTTC
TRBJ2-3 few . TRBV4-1 CASSQRSPTDTQYF TGCGCCAGCAGCCAAAGAAGCCCGACAGATACGCAGTATTTT
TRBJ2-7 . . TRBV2 CASSDGHYEQYF TGTGCCAGCAGTGACGGGCACTACGAGCAGTACTTC
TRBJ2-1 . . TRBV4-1 CASSQTVNEQFF TGCGCCAGCAGCCAGACAGTTAATGAGCAGTTCTTC
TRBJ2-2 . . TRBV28 CASSLGRETGELSF TGTGCCAGCAGTTTGGGCAGGGAGACCGGGGAGCTGTCTTTT
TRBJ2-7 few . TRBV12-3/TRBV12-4 CASGTGYYEQYF TGTGCCAGCGGAACAGGGTACTACGAGCAGTACTTC